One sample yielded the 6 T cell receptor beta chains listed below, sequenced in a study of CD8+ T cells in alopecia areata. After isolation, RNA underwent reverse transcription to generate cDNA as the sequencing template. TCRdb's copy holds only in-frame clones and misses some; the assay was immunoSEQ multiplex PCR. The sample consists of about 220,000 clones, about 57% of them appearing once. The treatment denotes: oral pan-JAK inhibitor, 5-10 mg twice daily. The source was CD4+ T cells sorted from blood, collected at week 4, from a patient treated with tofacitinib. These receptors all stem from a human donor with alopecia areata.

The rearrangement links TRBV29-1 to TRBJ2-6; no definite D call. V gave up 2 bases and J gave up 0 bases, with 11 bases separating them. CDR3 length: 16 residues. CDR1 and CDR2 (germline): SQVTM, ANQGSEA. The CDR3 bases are TGCAGCGTTGAACGGTTAGGTCGCTCTGGGGCCAACGTCCTGACTTTC. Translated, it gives CSVERLGRSGANVLTF.

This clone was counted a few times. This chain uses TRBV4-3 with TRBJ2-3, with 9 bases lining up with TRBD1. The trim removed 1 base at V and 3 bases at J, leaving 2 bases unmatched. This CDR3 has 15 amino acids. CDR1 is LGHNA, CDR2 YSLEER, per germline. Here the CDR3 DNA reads TGCGCCAGCAGCCAAGGGACAGGGGTTACAGATACGCAGTATTTT. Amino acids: CASSQGTGVTDTQYF.

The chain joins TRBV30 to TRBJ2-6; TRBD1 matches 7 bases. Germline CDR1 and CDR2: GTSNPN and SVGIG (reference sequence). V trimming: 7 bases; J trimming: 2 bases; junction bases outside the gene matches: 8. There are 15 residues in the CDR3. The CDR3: CASRTGTAGANVLTF. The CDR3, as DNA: TGTGCCTCCAGAACCGGGACAGCTGGGGCCAACGTCCTGACTTTC.

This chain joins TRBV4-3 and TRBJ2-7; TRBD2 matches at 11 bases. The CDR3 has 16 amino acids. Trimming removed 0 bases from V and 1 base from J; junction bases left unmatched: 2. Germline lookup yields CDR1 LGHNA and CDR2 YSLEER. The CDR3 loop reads CASSQDASGGSYEQYF. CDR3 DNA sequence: TGCGCCAGCAGCCAAGATGCTAGCGGGGGGTCCTACGAGCAGTACTTC.

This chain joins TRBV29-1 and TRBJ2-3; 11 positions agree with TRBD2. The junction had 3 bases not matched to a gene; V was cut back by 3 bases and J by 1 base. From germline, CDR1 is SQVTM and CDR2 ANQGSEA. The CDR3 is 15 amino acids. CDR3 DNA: TGCAGCGTTGAGCCGGGACTAGCGGGCACAGATACGCAGTATTTT. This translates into CSVEPGLAGTDTQYF.

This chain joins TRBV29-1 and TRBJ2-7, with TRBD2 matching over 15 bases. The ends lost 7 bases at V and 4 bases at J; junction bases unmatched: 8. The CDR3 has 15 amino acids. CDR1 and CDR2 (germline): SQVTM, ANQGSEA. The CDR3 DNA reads TGCAGCGCCCGGACTAGCGGGGGGGCCTCGTACGAGCAGTACTTC. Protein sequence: CSARTSGGASYEQYF.